These 26 T cell receptor beta chains came from one sample sequenced in a study of radiation and T cells in renal cell carcinoma. Described treatment: treatment-naive control, cytoreductive nephrectomy. The table came from immunoSEQ multiplex PCR; TCRdb's copy has only in-frame clones and leaves some out. The sample lists about 24,000 clones, roughly 60% occurring once. The sample here was tumor tissue, taken from a patient whose treatment was nephrectomy without radiotherapy. The receptors come from a man aged 35 to 55 with renal cell carcinoma.

This clone was observed once. The chain combines TRBV4-2 with TRBJ2-3; TRBD1 agrees at 8 bases. Germline V gene lookup returns CDR1 LGHNA and CDR2 YNFKEQ. CDR3 length equals 17 residues. The V segment lost 0 bases and the J segment 6 bases; nucleotides outside the gene matches: 11. The CDR3 nucleotides are TGTGCCAGCAGCCAAGATTGGGCCGGGACAGGAGTGGATACGCAGTATTTT. It is translated as CASSQDWAGTGVDTQYF.

The chain uses TRBV2 and TRBJ2-1, with D uncertain. The CDR3 has 13 amino acids. V was trimmed by 6 bases and J by 2 bases, leaving 8 bases between them. In germline, CDR1 is SNHLY, CDR2 FYNNEI. CDR3 DNA: TGTGCCAGCAGACTGCTCACCTACAATGAGCAGTTCTTC. Translated: CASRLLTYNEQFF.

V and J are TRBV28 and TRBJ1-1; D is undetermined. CDR1 and CDR2 (germline): MDHEN, SYDVKM. V was cut by 5 bases and J by 1 base, with 11 bases left in between. This CDR3 has 14 residues. CDR3: CASSPRRKNTEAFF. The CDR3 bases are TGTGCCAGCAGTCCCCGACGGAAGAACACTGAAGCTTTCTTT.

The CDR3 region is CASSALGGGNTEAFF. The CDR3 coding sequence is TGCGCCAGCAGCGCCCTAGGGGGAGGGAACACTGAAGCTTTCTTT. The chain couples TRBV5-1 to TRBJ1-1, with D perhaps matching TRBD1 (6 bases). Germline V CDR1 and CDR2: SGHRS, YFSETQ. V was pared by 4 bases and J by 1 base, with 14 bases between. The CDR3 has 15 residues.

V gene TRBV4-3 combines with J gene TRBJ2-1; 9 bases agree with TRBD2. The V gene's germline CDR1 is LGHNA and CDR2 YSLEER. The trim removed 0 bases at V and 0 bases at J, leaving 3 bases unmatched. The CDR3 has 17 amino acids. CDR3 in DNA: TGCGCCAGCAGCCAAGATCAAGCGGGGGGCTCCTACAATGAGCAGTTCTTC. Protein sequence: CASSQDQAGGSYNEQFF.

There are a few counts of this clone. This chain joins TRBV9 and TRBJ2-2; TRBD1 or TRBD2 may be the D gene (5 bases each). CDR3 length: 14 amino acids. Trimming cost V 5 bases and J 3 bases, with 11 bases left between them. CDR1 and CDR2 (germline): SGDLS, YYNGEE. The CDR3 bases are TGTGCCAGCAGGAGGGGCTGGGACACCGGGGAGCTGTTTTTT. It is translated as CASRRGWDTGELFF.

Only a few counts were recorded for this clone. The chain joins TRBV28 to TRBJ1-3; 9 bases match TRBD1. The CDR3 contains 14 residues. Trimming at V came to 6 bases and at J to 8 bases, leaving 8 bases not matched to a gene. In germline, CDR1 is MDHEN, CDR2 SYDVKM. CDR3: CASSLQGARHTIYF. In DNA, the CDR3 is TGTGCCAGCAGCTTACAGGGGGCGCGGCACACCATATATTTT.

The V gene is TRBV2, the J gene TRBJ2-3; D remains unclear. Germline CDR1 reads SNHLY; CDR2 reads FYNNEI. This CDR3 comprises 13 residues. The V gene lost 4 bases and the J gene lost 6 bases, with 11 bases spanning the gap. The CDR3: CASSGDLGDTQYF. The CDR3 region has the DNA TGTGCCAGCAGTGGAGACCTAGGGGATACGCAGTATTTT.

The chain joins TRBV19 to TRBJ1-1; TRBD1 is a possible D gene (5 bases). The CDR3 totals 14 residues. Germline CDR1 is LNHDA and CDR2 is SQIVND (reference sequence). Between the trimmed V and J ends, which lost 3 bases and 0 bases, there was a span of 8 bases. CDR3 sequence reads: CASSIQGLNTEAFF. DNA of the CDR3: TGTGCCAGTAGTATTCAGGGTCTGAACACTGAAGCTTTCTTT.

In its sample, this clone was seen many times. In DNA, the CDR3 is TGTGCCAGCAGCCCCCCCGGGACAGGGGGGTTCGGTACGCAGTATTTT. Residues: CASSPPGTGGFGTQYF. The gene calls are TRBV13 and TRBJ2-3, with TRBD1 matching over 11 bases. The germline V gene encodes CDR1 PRHDT and CDR2 FYEKMQ (reference sequence). Trimming removed 5 bases from V and 8 bases from J; junction bases left unmatched: 12. The CDR3 length is 16 residues. The whole variable domain, remainder taken from reference TRBV13 and TRBJ2-3, is AAGVIQSPRHLIKEKRETATLKCYPIPRHDTVYWYQQGPGQDPQFLISFYEKMQSDKGSIPDRFSAQQFSDYHSELNMSSLELGDSALYFCASSPPGTGGFGTQYFGPGTRLTVL.

This clone was found a few times. The chain employs TRBV30 and TRBJ1-3, with D uncertain. This CDR3 contains 15 residues. Germline loops: CDR1 GTSNPN, CDR2 SVGIG (reference sequence). Between the trimmed V and J ends, which lost 1 base and 0 bases, there was a span of 10 bases. CDR3 sequence reads: CAWSGVLFSGNTIYF. The CDR3 coding sequence is TGTGCCTGGAGTGGTGTGTTATTCTCTGGAAACACCATATATTTT.

The V call is TRBV28, the J call TRBJ2-7, with a possible D match to TRBD2 (5 bases). The CDR3 spans 11 residues. Trimming took 6 bases from V and 3 from J, leaving 6 bases between them. Germline V lookup: CDR1 MDHEN, CDR2 SYDVKM. DNA of the CDR3: TGTGCCAGCAGCCGGGGCTACGAGCAGTACTTC. Translation: CASSRGYEQYF. Full variable domain (rest looked up from reference TRBV28 and TRBJ2-7): DVKVTQSSRYLVKRTGEKVFLECVQDMDHENMFWYRQDPGLGLRLIYFSYDVKMKEKGDIPEGYSVSREKKERFSLILESASTNQTSMYLCASSRGYEQYFGPGTRLTVT.

The sample holds many counts of this clone. This chain uses TRBV18 with TRBJ1-6; D is uncertain. The CDR3 consists of 12 residues. V was pared by 8 bases and J by 4 bases, with 6 bases between. Germline-derived CDR1 and CDR2 are KGHSH and LQKENI. The CDR3 nucleotides are TGTGCCAGCCGCCCTTATAATTCACCCCTCCACTTT. This codes for CASRPYNSPLHF. Based on the CDR3 plus reference TRBV18 and TRBJ1-6, the full variable domain is NAGVMQNPRHLVRRRGQEARLRCSPMKGHSHVYWYRQLPEEGLKFMVYLQKENIIDESGMPKERFSAEFPKEGPSILRIQQVVRGDSAAYFCASRPYNSPLHFGNGTRLTVT.

This clone showed up just once. This chain links TRBV7-3 with TRBJ2-7; 8 bases match TRBD1. This CDR3 is built from 17 residues. V dropped 1 base and J dropped 7; count of bases not matched to a gene: 15. Germline loops: CDR1 SGHTA, CDR2 FQGTGA. CDR3 DNA sequence: TGTGCCAGCAGCTTAATAAGTGGGCCGGGCGGGACAGGAGAGCAGTACTTC. Its protein is CASSLISGPGGTGEQYF.

The V call is TRBV6-6, the J call TRBJ2-3; D gene uncertain. V was shortened by 6 bases and J by 0 bases, with 4 bases between the two germline ends. Germline values: CDR1 MNHNY, CDR2 SVGAGI (reference sequence). The CDR3 has 12 residues. Here the CDR3 reads CASRDSTDTQYF. CDR3 DNA: TGTGCCAGCAGAGACAGCACAGATACGCAGTATTTT.

The chain combines TRBV14 with TRBJ2-1; D possibly corresponds to TRBD1 (5 bases). Germline lookup yields CDR1 SGHDN and CDR2 FVKESK. V was clipped by 2 bases and J by 5 bases, with 13 bases between them. This CDR3 spans 15 amino acids. CDR3 loop: CASSQRAGWHNEQFF. The CDR3 DNA follows: TGTGCCAGCAGCCAAAGGGCAGGGTGGCACAATGAGCAGTTCTTC.

The chain carries TRBV28 and TRBJ1-1; 10 bases match TRBD1. V shed 6 bases, J shed 3 bases, and the junction held 4 bases outside the gene matches. There are 14 residues in the CDR3. Germline CDR1 reads MDHEN; CDR2 reads SYDVKM. CDR3 region: CASRTGGTDTEAFF. DNA of the CDR3: TGTGCCAGCAGGACAGGGGGCACGGACACTGAAGCTTTCTTT.

This CDR3 reads CASSPQGGYTGELFF. CDR3 DNA: TGCGCCAGCAGCCCGCAGGGCGGTTACACCGGGGAGCTGTTTTTT. This chain joins TRBV4-1 and TRBJ2-2; TRBD1 is a possible D gene (5 bases). CDR1 is MGHRA and CDR2 is YSYEKL in the germline V gene. V lost 4 bases and J 3 bases, leaving 12 bases between the germline ends. The CDR3 is 15 residues long.

Notes on this clone: No conserved phenylalanine or tryptophan ends this CDR3, so it is likely a read error. The DNA is left out, because the CDR3 cannot be placed on it with certainty; the CDR3 is given as TCRdb lists it. This rearrangement joins TRBV6-9 to TRBJ1-2; no check of the table's D call, TRBD1, against the DNA was made. With termini counted, the CDR3 has 14 amino acids. CDR1 is MNHGY and CDR2 is SVAAGI in the germline V gene. The CDR3 is CASSYSISRTGLSL.

This clone was found a few times. The V and J genes are TRBV7-2 and TRBJ1-1, with D hard to call. CDR3 length: 11 amino acids. Trimming pared 5 bases from V and 5 bases from J, leaving 6 bases between. CDR1 and CDR2 from the germline V gene are SGHTA and FQGNSA. The CDR3 nucleotides read TGTGCCAGCAGCGAGTATACTGAAGCTTTCTTT. Its protein is CASSEYTEAFF.

The chain is built from TRBV7-9 and TRBJ2-1; 7 bases are a match to TRBD2. Germline V CDR1 and CDR2: SEHNR, FQNEAQ (reference sequence). The V gene end was trimmed by 3 bases and the J gene end by 2 bases; junction bases not matched to a gene: 4. The CDR3 is 15 residues long. CDR3 sequence: CASSFGGIPYNEQFF. The CDR3 DNA is TGTGCCAGCAGCTTCGGGGGGATCCCCTACAATGAGCAGTTCTTC.

The gene calls are TRBV4-3 and TRBJ1-1; D possibly corresponds to TRBD1 (6 bases). CDR1 is LGHNA, CDR2 YSLEER, per germline. The CDR3 totals 15 residues. V was shortened by 0 bases and J by 4 bases, with 12 bases between the two germline ends. CDR3 sequence (DNA): TGCGCCAGCAGCCAAGATTTGAAACAGGGCACTGAAGCTTTCTTT. Protein product: CASSQDLKQGTEAFF.

This clone is labeled as medium-sized. The chain has TRBV9 and TRBJ1-5, with D possibly matching TRBD1 (5 bases). Germline-derived CDR1 and CDR2 are SGDLS and YYNGEE. This CDR3 has 13 amino acids. The germline V and J ends were trimmed by 3 bases and 6 bases, with 10 bases remaining between them. The CDR3 sequence: CASSDMGGQPQHF. Here the CDR3 DNA reads TGTGCCAGCAGCGATATGGGGGGTCAGCCCCAGCATTTT.

The V and J genes are TRBV18 and TRBJ2-1; 12 bases match TRBD2. This CDR3 is built from 18 residues. Per the germline V gene, CDR1 is KGHSH and CDR2 is LQKENI. J gave up 8 bases and V 5 bases, and 16 bases lay outside the gene matches. The CDR3 protein is CASSTVSSGGAIVDEQFF. The CDR3 DNA follows: TGTGCCAGCTCAACCGTTTCTAGCGGGGGGGCCATTGTCGATGAGCAGTTCTTC.

V usage is TRBV19 and J usage is TRBJ1-4; no definite D call. CDR1 is LNHDA, CDR2 SQIVND, per germline (reference sequence). V was pared by 3 bases and J by 5 bases, with 10 bases between. This CDR3 is built from 14 residues. The CDR3 reads CASSIPPGNEKLFF. In nucleotides, the CDR3 is TGTGCCAGTAGTATCCCGCCTGGAAATGAAAAACTGTTTTTT.

This clone was recorded a few times. The chain is built from TRBV7-2 and TRBJ1-1, with D uncertain. V was trimmed by 1 base and J by 3 bases, leaving 12 bases between them. The CDR3 is 15 amino acids. Germline CDR1 and CDR2: SGHTA and FQGNSA. The CDR3 DNA reads as TGTGCCAGCAGCTTAGTCGCGAATCTTCACACTGAAGCTTTCTTT. This sequence encodes CASSLVANLHTEAFF. Full variable domain (missing parts from reference TRBV7-2 and TRBJ1-1): GAGVSQSPSNKVTEKGKDVELRCDPISGHTALYWYRQSLGQGLEFLIYFQGNSAPDKSGLPSDRFSAERTGGSVSTLTIQRTQQEDSAVYLCASSLVANLHTEAFFGQGTRLTVV.